This paragraph reports one TCR beta chain. No antigen is known for it. A read error may produce the germline difference seen at one junction end. Primers for the PCR totalled 60 Vbeta and 13 Jbeta. Sequencing was performed with immunoSEQ multiplex PCR; in TCRdb, only in-frame clones are kept and a portion is missing. This table holds some 160,000 clones, roughly four fifths found once. This specimen belongs to a study of cytomegalovirus exposure and HLA in healthy donors. The CDR3 sequence is 14 residues long. Germline-derived CDR1 and CDR2 are SGHRS and YFSETQ. Study-wide findings and caveats: A list of approximately 150 TCR beta chains associated with cytomegalovirus was given. By a later analysis, the bulk of CMV-associated TCR beta chains appeared HLA-restricted. For TCR beta chains, V- and J-gene trimming was later linked to a missense DCLRE1C variant.

The chain carries TRBV5-1 and TRBJ1-3; tentatively, D is TRBD1 (5 bases). The source of this sequence is a woman aged 45-60 years in good health and CMV-seronegative. Sequencing used PBMCs. The CDR3 spells CASSLGDTGNTIYF. The DNA for the CDR3 is TGCGCCAGCAGCTTAGGGGATACTGGGAACACCATATATTTT.